This TCR beta chain was recovered during a study of shared clonotypes between healthy human individuals. Points from the study as a whole: Since donors were few, the genetic and exposure-history diversity represented was limited. Some naive CD4 clonotypes, roughly 5%, turned up in common across several donors. Clonotype sharing across donors was expected to vary with sequencing depth. Richness estimates generally favored naive over memory subsets.

The protocol was immunoSEQ multiplex PCR, while the TCRdb copy is restricted to in-frame clones and leaves out a portion. The data show roughly 2,500,000 clones, roughly 93% seen once. In the case of this clone: Its specificity is not known.

The V gene's germline CDR1 is SGHDT and CDR2 YYEEEE. The CDR3 sequence is 12 residues long. V was clipped by 0 bases and J by 3 bases, with 4 bases between them. Material: naive CD4+ T cells from PBMCs. The subset here: CD45RA+ positively selected. The origin of this receptor is a man aged 18-30 years in good health. Some clones in this sample may be carry-over from other donors' samples. V is TRBV5-6 and J is TRBJ2-7; D unresolved. Here the CDR3 DNA reads TGTGCCAGCAGCTTGGGGCTCTACGAGCAGTACTTC. This encodes CASSLGLYEQYF.